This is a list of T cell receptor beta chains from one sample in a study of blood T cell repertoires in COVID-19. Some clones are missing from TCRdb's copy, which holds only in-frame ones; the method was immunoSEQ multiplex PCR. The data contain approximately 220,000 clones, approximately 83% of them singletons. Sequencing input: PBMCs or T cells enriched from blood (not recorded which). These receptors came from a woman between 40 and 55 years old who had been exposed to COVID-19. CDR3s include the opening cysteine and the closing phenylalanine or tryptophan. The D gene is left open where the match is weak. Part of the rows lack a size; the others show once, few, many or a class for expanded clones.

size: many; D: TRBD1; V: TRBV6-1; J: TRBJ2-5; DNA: TGTGCCAGCAGTGAAGCGCTTCCAGGGACAGGGTTAGAGACCCAGTACTTC; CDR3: CASSEALPGTGLETQYF
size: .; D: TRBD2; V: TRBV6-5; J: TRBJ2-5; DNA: TGTGCCAGCAGCCTAACTAGCGGGGAGACCCAGTACTTC; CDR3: CASSLTSGETQYF
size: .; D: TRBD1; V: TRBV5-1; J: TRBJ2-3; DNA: TGCGCCAGCAGTGTAGGCAGGGGGACAGATACGCAGTATTTT; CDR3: CASSVGRGTDTQYF
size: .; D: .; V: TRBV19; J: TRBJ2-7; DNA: TGTGCCAGTAGTATAGTCCCGTACGAGCAGTACTTC; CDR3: CASSIVPYEQYF
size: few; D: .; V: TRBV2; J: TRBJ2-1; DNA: TGTGCCAGCAGTGAAAGGAAAACAGGTCTGTATGAGCAGTTCTTC; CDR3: CASSERKTGLYEQFF
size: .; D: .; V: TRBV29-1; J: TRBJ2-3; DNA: TGCAGCGTTGGGGCTTCGGTAGTACCTAGCGACCGCACAGATACGCAGTATTTT; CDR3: CSVGASVVPSDRTDTQYF
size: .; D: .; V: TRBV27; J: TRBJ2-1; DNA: TGTGCCAGCAGTTTATCAACAGGCTCCTACAATGAGCAGTTCTTC; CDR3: CASSLSTGSYNEQFF
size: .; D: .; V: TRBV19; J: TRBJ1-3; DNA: TGTGCCAGCACGGACAGCCAGGATTGGGGAAACACCATATATTTT; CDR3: CASTDSQDWGNTIYF
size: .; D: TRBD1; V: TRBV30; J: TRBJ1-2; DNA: TGTGCCTGGAGGTCGCTGCCCGGGACAGCGCGAACTCACCTCTATGGCTACACCTTC; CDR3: CAWRSLPGTARTHLYGYTF
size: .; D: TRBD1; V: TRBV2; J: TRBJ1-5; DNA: TGTGCCAGCACCGGACAGGGGGCGAAACAGCCCCAGCATTTT; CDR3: CASTGQGAKQPQHF
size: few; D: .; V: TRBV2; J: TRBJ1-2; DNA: TGTGCCAGCAGAGGGATGGGGCTGCGTGACGGCTACACCTTC; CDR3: CASRGMGLRDGYTF
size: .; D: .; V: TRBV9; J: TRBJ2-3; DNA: TGTGCCAGCACCCAGGGTAGCTTAAGCACAGATACGCAGTATTTT; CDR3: CASTQGSLSTDTQYF